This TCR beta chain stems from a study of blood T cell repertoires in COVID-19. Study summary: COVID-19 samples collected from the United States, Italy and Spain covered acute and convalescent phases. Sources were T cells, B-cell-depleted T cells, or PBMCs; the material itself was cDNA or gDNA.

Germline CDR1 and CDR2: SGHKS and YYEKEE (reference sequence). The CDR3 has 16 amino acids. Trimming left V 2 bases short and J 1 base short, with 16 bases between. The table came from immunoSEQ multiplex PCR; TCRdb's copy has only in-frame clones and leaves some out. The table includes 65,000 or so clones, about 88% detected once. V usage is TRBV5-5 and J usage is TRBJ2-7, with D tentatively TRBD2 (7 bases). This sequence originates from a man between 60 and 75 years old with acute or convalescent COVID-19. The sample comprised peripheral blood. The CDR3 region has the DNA TGTGCCAGCAGCTTCCCGGGCGGGGGCCGGTCCTACGAGCAGTACTTC. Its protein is CASSFPGGGRSYEQYF.